These T cell receptor beta chains were read from a single sample in a study of blood T cell repertoires in COVID-19. Profiled with immunoSEQ multiplex PCR; TCRdb holds only in-frame clones, not every one. The sample has under 130,000 clones; less than 85% are singletons. The material sequenced was peripheral blood. The receptor source for this set is a man between 65 and 79 years old with active or convalescent COVID-19. The CDR3 runs from the conserved cysteine through the conserved F or W. D genes are given only for firm matches. Not all rows give a size; the values are once, few, many and, for expanded clones, a class.

d_call: TRBD1
v_call: TRBV28
clone_size: few
j_call: TRBJ2-7
cdr3_nt: TGTGCCAGCAGTTCACCCACAGGGGGAAACTACGAGCAGTACTTC
cdr3_aa: CASSSPTGGNYEQYF

d_call: .
v_call: TRBV3-1/TRBV3-2
clone_size: .
j_call: TRBJ2-7
cdr3_nt: TGTGCCAGCAGCCCGCCCGGACAAGTATACGAGCAGTACTTC
cdr3_aa: CASSPPGQVYEQYF

d_call: .
v_call: TRBV28
clone_size: .
j_call: TRBJ2-1
cdr3_nt: TGTGCCAGCAGTTTGGACAAATCGGGGGATAATGAGCAGTTCTTC
cdr3_aa: CASSLDKSGDNEQFF

d_call: .
v_call: TRBV7-2
clone_size: .
j_call: TRBJ1-2
cdr3_nt: TGTGCCAGCAGCTTTCGGGGGGGCTATGGCTACACCTTC
cdr3_aa: CASSFRGGYGYTF

d_call: .
v_call: TRBV28
clone_size: few
j_call: TRBJ1-5
cdr3_nt: TGTGCCAGCAGTTTAACAGGGCCTTCCAATCAGCCCCAGCATTTT
cdr3_aa: CASSLTGPSNQPQHF

d_call: TRBD1
v_call: TRBV7-9
clone_size: .
j_call: TRBJ1-2
cdr3_nt: TGTGCCAGCAGCTTAGCGGGGACAGAATTCTATGGCTACACCTTC
cdr3_aa: CASSLAGTEFYGYTF

d_call: .
v_call: TRBV19
clone_size: .
j_call: TRBJ1-5
cdr3_nt: TGTGCCAGTAGTATAGATGGGCCTTCCGACGGCCCCCAGCATTTT
cdr3_aa: CASSIDGPSDGPQHF

d_call: TRBD1
v_call: TRBV4-2
clone_size: .
j_call: TRBJ1-4
cdr3_nt: TGTGCCAGCAGCCAAGAAGGAGGACAGGTTTCTGAAAAACTGTTTTTT
cdr3_aa: CASSQEGGQVSEKLFF

d_call: .
v_call: TRBV4-1
clone_size: .
j_call: TRBJ2-7
cdr3_nt: TGCGCCAGCAGACATCAGGGCCGTAGCTCCTACGAGCAGTACTTC
cdr3_aa: CASRHQGRSSYEQYF

d_call: .
v_call: TRBV7-5
clone_size: once
j_call: TRBJ2-6
cdr3_nt: TGTGCCAGAAGCACGAGGACTAGCGAAAATTCTGGGGCCAACGTCCTGACTTTC
cdr3_aa: CARSTRTSENSGANVLTF

d_call: TRBD1
v_call: TRBV27
clone_size: .
j_call: TRBJ1-1
cdr3_nt: TGTGCCAGCAGTTTCCTCGACAGGGGGCTAGCTTTCTTT
cdr3_aa: CASSFLDRGLAFF

d_call: TRBD1
v_call: TRBV6-6
clone_size: .
j_call: TRBJ1-1
cdr3_nt: TGTGCCAGCAGTTTGACGGGACAGGGGAACACTGAAGCTTTCTTT
cdr3_aa: CASSLTGQGNTEAFF

d_call: .
v_call: TRBV6-5
clone_size: .
j_call: TRBJ1-2
cdr3_nt: TGTGCCACTTCCCAACGCGTTAACTATGGCTACACCTTC
cdr3_aa: CATSQRVNYGYTF

d_call: .
v_call: TRBV2
clone_size: .
j_call: TRBJ1-5
cdr3_nt: TGTGCCAGCAGTGAAGCCGGAGATCCCAATCAGCCCCAGCATTTT
cdr3_aa: CASSEAGDPNQPQHF

d_call: .
v_call: TRBV3-1/TRBV3-2
clone_size: .
j_call: TRBJ1-1
cdr3_nt: TGTGCCAGCAGCCCGTCCGGTGCGATGAACACTGAAGCTTTCTTT
cdr3_aa: CASSPSGAMNTEAFF

d_call: .
v_call: TRBV12-3/TRBV12-4
clone_size: .
j_call: TRBJ2-7
cdr3_nt: TGTGCCAGCAGTCTCGACGGAGGCGAGCAGTACTTC
cdr3_aa: CASSLDGGEQYF

d_call: .
v_call: TRBV2
clone_size: .
j_call: TRBJ1-3
cdr3_nt: TGTGCCAGCAGTGAAGACAGGGTCTACTCCAACACCATATATTTT
cdr3_aa: CASSEDRVYSNTIYF

d_call: .
v_call: TRBV5-8
clone_size: once
j_call: TRBJ1-1
cdr3_nt: TGTGCCAGCAGCTTGACAGACCCCAACACTGAAGCTTTCTTT
cdr3_aa: CASSLTDPNTEAFF

d_call: TRBD1
v_call: TRBV5-1
clone_size: .
j_call: TRBJ1-4
cdr3_nt: TGCGCCAGCAGCTTGGTACAGGGGGCAACTAATGAAAAACTGTTTTTT
cdr3_aa: CASSLVQGATNEKLFF

d_call: .
v_call: TRBV7-9
clone_size: .
j_call: TRBJ1-1
cdr3_nt: TGTGCCAGCGAGAGGAACACTGAAGCTTTCTTT
cdr3_aa: CASERNTEAFF

d_call: TRBD2
v_call: TRBV7-3
clone_size: .
j_call: TRBJ2-3
cdr3_nt: TGTGCCAGCAGCTTAACTGCTAGCGGAGATACGCAGTATTTT
cdr3_aa: CASSLTASGDTQYF

d_call: TRBD2
v_call: TRBV5-8
clone_size: .
j_call: TRBJ2-1
cdr3_nt: TGTGCCAGCAGCTTAAGCGTCAAGCGGGGCGATGAGCAGTTCTTC
cdr3_aa: CASSLSVKRGDEQFF

d_call: .
v_call: TRBV6-5
clone_size: large
j_call: TRBJ2-2
cdr3_nt: TGTGCCAGCAGCACCCAACTAGCCGGCGGGGAGCTGTTTTTT
cdr3_aa: CASSTQLAGGELFF

d_call: .
v_call: TRBV12-1
clone_size: once
j_call: TRBJ2-7
cdr3_nt: TGTGCCAGCAGCTTCAGCGGGGGGGCCTACGAGCAGTACTTC
cdr3_aa: CASSFSGGAYEQYF

d_call: .
v_call: TRBV5-6
clone_size: .
j_call: TRBJ2-7
cdr3_nt: TGTGCCAGCAGCTTACGCGGGCCCGGTGGGGAGCAGTACTTC
cdr3_aa: CASSLRGPGGEQYF

d_call: TRBD1
v_call: TRBV28
clone_size: few
j_call: TRBJ1-6
cdr3_nt: TGTGCCAGCAGTTTACGAGACAGGGATTCACCCCTCCACTTT
cdr3_aa: CASSLRDRDSPLHF

d_call: TRBD1
v_call: TRBV5-6
clone_size: .
j_call: TRBJ1-2
cdr3_nt: TGTGCCAGCAGCACGCAACAGGGGGCGAACTATGGCTACACCTTC
cdr3_aa: CASSTQQGANYGYTF

d_call: TRBD2
v_call: TRBV4-1
clone_size: .
j_call: TRBJ2-5
cdr3_nt: TGCGCCAGCAGCCATCCCTCTAGCGGGAGGGCCGGGGAGACCCAGTACTTC
cdr3_aa: CASSHPSSGRAGETQYF

d_call: TRBD2
v_call: TRBV28
clone_size: .
j_call: TRBJ2-2
cdr3_nt: TGTGCCAGCAGTTTTTCTGGAGGTAGCGGGACGAACACCGGGGAGCTGTTTTTT
cdr3_aa: CASSFSGGSGTNTGELFF

d_call: .
v_call: TRBV29-1
clone_size: .
j_call: TRBJ1-2
cdr3_nt: TGCAGCGGGGTACAAGGAGGGGACGGCTACACCTTC
cdr3_aa: CSGVQGGDGYTF

d_call: .
v_call: TRBV11-2
clone_size: few
j_call: TRBJ1-3
cdr3_nt: TGTGCCAGCAGCTTCGCGGTGGCGGCCATATATTTT
cdr3_aa: CASSFAVAAIYF

d_call: TRBD1
v_call: TRBV18
clone_size: .
j_call: TRBJ1-1
cdr3_nt: TGTGCCAGCTCACCGGGTCAGGGGGCTGCTGAAGCTTTCTTT
cdr3_aa: CASSPGQGAAEAFF

d_call: TRBD1
v_call: TRBV15
clone_size: .
j_call: TRBJ1-2
cdr3_nt: TGTGCCACCAGCAGAGATGAAGTACAGGGGGGGTATGGCTACACCTTC
cdr3_aa: CATSRDEVQGGYGYTF

d_call: .
v_call: TRBV5-4
clone_size: .
j_call: TRBJ1-6
cdr3_nt: TGTGCCAGCAGCTTGGGGAGATCACCCCTCCACTTT
cdr3_aa: CASSLGRSPLHF

d_call: TRBD1
v_call: TRBV5-5
clone_size: .
j_call: TRBJ1-2
cdr3_nt: TGTGCCAGCAGCTTCGGACAGGGATCGGGCTACACCTTC
cdr3_aa: CASSFGQGSGYTF

d_call: .
v_call: TRBV9
clone_size: .
j_call: TRBJ1-1
cdr3_nt: TGTGCCAGCAGCGGGAGGGGCCCGAACACTGAAGCTTTCTTT
cdr3_aa: CASSGRGPNTEAFF

d_call: .
v_call: TRBV19
clone_size: .
j_call: TRBJ1-1
cdr3_nt: TGTGCCAGTAGTATCGGGGGGAACACTGAAGCTTTCTTT
cdr3_aa: CASSIGGNTEAFF

d_call: TRBD1
v_call: TRBV28
clone_size: .
j_call: TRBJ1-5
cdr3_nt: TGTGCCAGCAAGCCCGGACAGGTCAATCAGCCCCAGCATTTT
cdr3_aa: CASKPGQVNQPQHF

d_call: .
v_call: TRBV28
clone_size: .
j_call: TRBJ1-1
cdr3_nt: TGTGCCGTATACAGCAGGAACACTGAAGCTTTCTTT
cdr3_aa: CAVYSRNTEAFF

d_call: TRBD1
v_call: TRBV18
clone_size: .
j_call: TRBJ1-6
cdr3_nt: TGTGCCAGCTCACCAGGGACAGGCAATAATTCACCCCTCCACTTT
cdr3_aa: CASSPGTGNNSPLHF

d_call: TRBD1
v_call: TRBV5-1
clone_size: .
j_call: TRBJ1-1
cdr3_nt: TGCGCCAGCAGCCTCCAGGGGGACACTGAAGCTTTCTTT
cdr3_aa: CASSLQGDTEAFF

d_call: TRBD1
v_call: TRBV7-9
clone_size: .
j_call: TRBJ2-5
cdr3_nt: TGTGCCAGCAGCCACGGACAGGGCGGAGGGGAGACCCAGTACTTC
cdr3_aa: CASSHGQGGGETQYF

d_call: TRBD2
v_call: TRBV3-1/TRBV3-2
clone_size: .
j_call: TRBJ2-1
cdr3_nt: TGTGCCAGCAGCCAAGCGGGGGGTTTTTACAATGAGCAGTTCTTC
cdr3_aa: CASSQAGGFYNEQFF

d_call: .
v_call: TRBV27
clone_size: .
j_call: TRBJ1-3
cdr3_nt: TGTGCCAGCAGTCCCCAGGGGTCTGGAAACACCATATATTTT
cdr3_aa: CASSPQGSGNTIYF

d_call: .
v_call: TRBV5-5
clone_size: .
j_call: TRBJ1-6
cdr3_nt: TGTGCCAGCAGCGGGGGGTGGTCCGGGAATAATTCACCCCTCCACTTT
cdr3_aa: CASSGGWSGNNSPLHF

d_call: .
v_call: TRBV2
clone_size: once
j_call: TRBJ1-4
cdr3_nt: TGTGCCAGCAGACCAACGGTAGGGGAGGGTGAAAAACTGTTTTTT
cdr3_aa: CASRPTVGEGEKLFF

d_call: .
v_call: TRBV21-1
clone_size: .
j_call: TRBJ1-1
cdr3_nt: TGTGCCAGCAGCAAATGGGACTTCCGGGACAGGGGGACCATGAACACTGAAGCTTTCTTT
cdr3_aa: CASSKWDFRDRGTMNTEAFF

d_call: .
v_call: TRBV13
clone_size: .
j_call: TRBJ1-1
cdr3_nt: TGTGCCAGCAGCTTAAACGGGGGCACTGAAGCTTTCTTT
cdr3_aa: CASSLNGGTEAFF

d_call: .
v_call: TRBV28
clone_size: .
j_call: TRBJ1-1
cdr3_nt: TGTGCCAGCACGGGGGGGGCCGGAGGGACTGAAGCTTTCTTT
cdr3_aa: CASTGGAGGTEAFF

d_call: .
v_call: TRBV24-1
clone_size: .
j_call: TRBJ2-5
cdr3_nt: TGTGCCACCAGTGACGGAGGTAGAGAAGAGACCCAGTACTTC
cdr3_aa: CATSDGGREETQYF

d_call: TRBD2
v_call: TRBV10-3
clone_size: .
j_call: TRBJ2-6
cdr3_nt: TGTGCCATCAGTGAGCCAGCGGGAGGACCTGCTGGGGCCAACGTCCTGACTTTC
cdr3_aa: CAISEPAGGPAGANVLTF

d_call: .
v_call: TRBV13
clone_size: .
j_call: TRBJ2-2
cdr3_nt: TGTGCCAGCAGCTCCCTTACAGGGGGCGCTGGGAGCGGGAGCCCCACCGGGGAGCTGTTTTTT
cdr3_aa: CASSSLTGGAGSGSPTGELFF

d_call: TRBD2
v_call: TRBV13
clone_size: few
j_call: TRBJ2-3
cdr3_nt: TGTGCCAGCAGCGTTCGACTAGCGGGGGGAGCAACAGATACGCAGTATTTT
cdr3_aa: CASSVRLAGGATDTQYF

d_call: .
v_call: TRBV2
clone_size: once
j_call: TRBJ1-2
cdr3_nt: TGTGCCAGCAGTCGGGGAATCGGGGGCTATGGCTACACCTTC
cdr3_aa: CASSRGIGGYGYTF

d_call: TRBD1
v_call: TRBV7-2
clone_size: .
j_call: TRBJ2-1
cdr3_nt: TGTGCCAGCAGCTTAGTTCCGAGGGGGCCCTCCTACAATGAGCAGTTCTTC
cdr3_aa: CASSLVPRGPSYNEQFF